Listed below are T cell receptor delta chains from one sample, sequenced in a study of γδ T cells in repeated Plasmodium falciparum infection. TCRdb reran clone calling via CATT on the multiplex PCR reads. The sample consists of 50,000 to 65,000 delta-chain clones, approximately 1.7% of them appearing once. The sequenced sample was gamma-delta T cells from blood. The source is a pool of human donors (malaria-infected and uninfected, not separated). The CDR3 runs from the conserved cysteine through the conserved F or W. Each record gives: J gene, V gene, D gene, clone size, CDR3 DNA, CDR3 protein. The D gene is left open where the match is weak. Expanded clones get a size class; other rows say once, few or many, or leave the size out.

J gene: TRDJ1
V gene: TRDV1
D gene: TRDD3
clone size: many
CDR3 DNA: TGTGCTCTTGGGGACCCCAGGCTCCTTATCCCGTACTGGGGGATAACCGATAAACTCATCTTT
CDR3 protein: CALGDPRLLIPYWGITDKLIF

J gene: TRDJ1
V gene: TRDV1
D gene: TRDD3
clone size: many
CDR3 DNA: TGTGCTCTTGGGGAACTTCCCACTCCGTACTGGGGGATACGCGGGGCCGATAAACTCATCTTT
CDR3 protein: CALGELPTPYWGIRGADKLIF

J gene: TRDJ1
V gene: TRDV1
D gene: TRDD3
clone size: many
CDR3 DNA: TGTGCTCTTGGGGAAATAGTGGGGGATATTACCGATAAACTCATCTTT
CDR3 protein: CALGEIVGDITDKLIF

J gene: TRDJ1
V gene: TRDV1
D gene: TRDD3
clone size: medium-sized
CDR3 DNA: TGTGCTCTTGGGGAATATCTGGGGGATCTATACACCGATAAACTCATCTTT
CDR3 protein: CALGEYLGDLYTDKLIF

J gene: TRDJ1
V gene: TRAV38-2/DV8
D gene: TRDD3
clone size: many
CDR3 DNA: TGTGCTTATAGTCCTCTTCCGTACTGGGGGGTTACCGATAAACTCATCTTT
CDR3 protein: CAYSPLPYWGVTDKLIF

J gene: TRDJ1
V gene: TRDV1
D gene: TRDD3
clone size: many
CDR3 DNA: TGTGCTCTTGGGGACCCAGGTAACTGGGGGATACGCGGACTATCTTTCACCGATAAACTCATCTTT
CDR3 protein: CALGDPGNWGIRGLSFTDKLIF

J gene: TRDJ1
V gene: TRDV1
D gene: TRDD3
clone size: NA
CDR3 DNA: TGTGCTCTTGGGGAACCAGTAATCTGGGGGATTTGGTACACCGATAAACTCATCTTT
CDR3 protein: CALGEPVIWGIWYTDKLIF

J gene: TRDJ1
V gene: TRDV1
D gene: NA
clone size: medium-sized
CDR3 DNA: TGTGCTCTTGGGGAAGGGTACCACCCCCCCGGGCTATTTCATGGCGATAAACTCATCTTT
CDR3 protein: CALGEGYHPPGLFHGDKLIF

J gene: TRDJ1
V gene: TRDV1
D gene: NA
clone size: many
CDR3 DNA: TGTGCTCTTGGGGAAAGAGGACTCATCTTT
CDR3 protein: CALGERGLIF

J gene: TRDJ1
V gene: TRDV2
D gene: NA
clone size: many
CDR3 DNA: TGTGCCTGTGACACCGAGGGAGTTCCCTATAAACTCATCTTT
CDR3 protein: CACDTEGVPYKLIF

J gene: TRDJ1
V gene: TRDV3
D gene: NA
clone size: many
CDR3 DNA: TGTGCCTTCCACGATCCTTTCCCGGGGGCGTACACCGATAAACTCATCTTT
CDR3 protein: CAFHDPFPGAYTDKLIF

J gene: TRDJ1
V gene: TRDV1
D gene: TRDD3
clone size: many
CDR3 DNA: TGTGCTCTTGGGGAACCTACCCTCCGGTGGGGGATTCGCCACACCGATAAACTCATCTTT
CDR3 protein: CALGEPTLRWGIRHTDKLIF

J gene: TRDJ1
V gene: TRDV1
D gene: NA
clone size: many
CDR3 DNA: TGTGCTCTTGGGGAACTCCGTGCCCCCCTAGGGGATAAACTCATCTTT
CDR3 protein: CALGELRAPLGDKLIF

J gene: TRDJ1
V gene: TRDV2
D gene: NA
clone size: NA
CDR3 DNA: TGTGCCTGTGAGGCCCCCCGGCGTTACACCGATAAACTCATCTTT
CDR3 protein: CACEAPRRYTDKLIF

J gene: TRDJ1
V gene: TRDV1
D gene: NA
clone size: many
CDR3 DNA: TGTGCTCTTGGGGAACTAGGCACCTTCCTACCCTGGGGGACCCGGGAGGTTGCCGATAAACTCATCTTT
CDR3 protein: CALGELGTFLPWGTREVADKLIF

J gene: TRDJ1
V gene: TRAV29/DV5
D gene: NA
clone size: many
CDR3 DNA: TGTGCAGCAATGGGGATGCGGCTGTACACCGATAAACTCATCTTT
CDR3 protein: CAAMGMRLYTDKLIF

J gene: TRDJ1
V gene: TRDV1
D gene: NA
clone size: few
CDR3 DNA: TGTGCTCTTGGAGAACTCACCTTCCTAATTTCGCCCGTCAGTGGGGATACAGCCGATAAACTCATCTTC
CDR3 protein: CALGELTFLISPVSGDTADKLIF

J gene: TRDJ1
V gene: TRDV1
D gene: TRDD3
clone size: many
CDR3 DNA: TGTGCTCTTGGGGAACCTACCCCTCTTCCTCCCCTGGGGGAACCCCGGGCGTACACCGATAAACTCATCTTT
CDR3 protein: CALGEPTPLPPLGEPRAYTDKLIF

J gene: TRDJ1
V gene: TRDV1
D gene: NA
clone size: many
CDR3 DNA: TGTGCTTATTCGACTTTAGATGGTCTGTACACCGATAAACTCATCTTT
CDR3 protein: CAYSTLDGLYTDKLIF

J gene: TRDJ1
V gene: TRDV1
D gene: TRDD3
clone size: medium-sized
CDR3 DNA: TGTGCTCTTGGGGGCGCCTCTTCTTCCCTACTGGGGGATTTTTCCGAGGATAAACTCATCTTT
CDR3 protein: CALGGASSSLLGDFSEDKLIF

J gene: TRDJ1
V gene: TRDV1
D gene: NA
clone size: large
CDR3 DNA: TGTGCTCTTGGTGGGGACACCGATAAACTCATCTTT
CDR3 protein: CALGGDTDKLIF

J gene: TRDJ1
V gene: TRDV1
D gene: NA
clone size: many
CDR3 DNA: TGTGCTCTTGGGGTTCCGAACTATCTCCTGGTATTACAACAAGATAAACTCATCTTT
CDR3 protein: CALGVPNYLLVLQQDKLIF

J gene: TRDJ1
V gene: TRDV1
D gene: NA
clone size: many
CDR3 DNA: TGTGCTCTTGGGGCCGCTTTACGGACAGGGATCCACACCGATAAACTCATCTTT
CDR3 protein: CALGAALRTGIHTDKLIF

J gene: TRDJ1
V gene: TRDV1
D gene: NA
clone size: NA
CDR3 DNA: TGTGCTATTGGGGAACCCCTTTCCTACCTTTATGTGGGGGGATTCGCAGGATCCGATAAACTCATCTTT
CDR3 protein: CAIGEPLSYLYVGGFAGSDKLIF

J gene: TRDJ1
V gene: TRDV1
D gene: TRDD3
clone size: few
CDR3 DNA: TGTGCTCTTGGGGAATGGGGTCCAAGGTTGGGGCCGTACTGGGGGATACCGTTCCCTGATAAACTCATCTTT
CDR3 protein: CALGEWGPRLGPYWGIPFPDKLIF

J gene: TRDJ1
V gene: TRDV2
D gene: TRDD3
clone size: medium-sized
CDR3 DNA: TGTGCCTGTGACAGTAGGCACTGGGGGATACCTTACACCGATAAACTCATCTTT
CDR3 protein: CACDSRHWGIPYTDKLIF

J gene: TRDJ1
V gene: TRDV1
D gene: NA
clone size: medium-sized
CDR3 DNA: TGTGCTCTTGGGGAACTATCCTTCCCCAAATCCCCGTCATGGACGAGCACCGATAAACTCATCTTT
CDR3 protein: CALGELSFPKSPSWTSTDKLIF

J gene: TRDJ1
V gene: TRDV1
D gene: TRDD3
clone size: many
CDR3 DNA: TGTGCTCTTGGGAACCTAATTCCTACGACAATGTACTGGGGGATCGTCGATAAACTCATCTTT
CDR3 protein: CALGNLIPTTMYWGIVDKLIF

J gene: TRDJ1
V gene: TRDV1
D gene: NA
clone size: many
CDR3 DNA: TGTGCTATTGGGGTAAACTTTTTTCTATGGCCCCGAGAGACCGATAAACTCATCTTT
CDR3 protein: CAIGVNFFLWPRETDKLIF

J gene: TRDJ1
V gene: TRDV1
D gene: TRDD3
clone size: many
CDR3 DNA: TGTGCTCTTGGGGAACTAGTTATGGTCGTGGGCGTACTGGGGGATACCACTTACACCGATAAACTCATCTTT
CDR3 protein: CALGELVMVVGVLGDTTYTDKLIF

J gene: TRDJ1
V gene: TRDV1
D gene: TRDD3
clone size: many
CDR3 DNA: TGTGCTCTTGGGGATCCTCTTCCTACTCCTTTTTACTGGGGGATACGGAGTGCGTACACCGATAAACTCATCTTT
CDR3 protein: CALGDPLPTPFYWGIRSAYTDKLIF

J gene: TRDJ1
V gene: TRDV1
D gene: TRDD3
clone size: many
CDR3 DNA: TGTGCTCTTGGGGAACTAAGAAGCTGGGGGATTCGTCGGACCGATAAACTCATCTTT
CDR3 protein: CALGELRSWGIRRTDKLIF

J gene: TRDJ1
V gene: TRDV2
D gene: TRDD3
clone size: medium-sized
CDR3 DNA: TGTGCCTGTGACGCGTACTGGGGGATGACTTCGGGTGCGGGTGGCACCGATAAACTCATCTTT
CDR3 protein: CACDAYWGMTSGAGGTDKLIF

J gene: TRDJ1
V gene: TRDV3
D gene: TRDD3
clone size: many
CDR3 DNA: TGTGCCTCTGGCCTTCCTTCATACCCATTTTACTGGGGGACCTACACCGATAAACTCATCTTT
CDR3 protein: CASGLPSYPFYWGTYTDKLIF

J gene: TRDJ1
V gene: TRDV1
D gene: TRDD3
clone size: many
CDR3 DNA: TGTGCTCTTGGGGAAGCCCCTTCCCCCTGGAACTGGGGGATAGCATTATACACCGATAAACTCATCTTT
CDR3 protein: CALGEAPSPWNWGIALYTDKLIF

J gene: TRDJ1
V gene: TRDV1
D gene: TRDD3
clone size: many
CDR3 DNA: TGTGCTCTTGGGGAACTGAAAGGATTCCTACAAACTGGGGGATTCCTTCCCCCGTACACCGATAAACTCATCTTT
CDR3 protein: CALGELKGFLQTGGFLPPYTDKLIF

J gene: TRDJ1
V gene: TRDV1
D gene: TRDD3
clone size: many
CDR3 DNA: TGTGCTCTTGGGGAGGAGAGATTAATGGGGGATGCCTACACCGATAAACTCATCTTT
CDR3 protein: CALGEERLMGDAYTDKLIF